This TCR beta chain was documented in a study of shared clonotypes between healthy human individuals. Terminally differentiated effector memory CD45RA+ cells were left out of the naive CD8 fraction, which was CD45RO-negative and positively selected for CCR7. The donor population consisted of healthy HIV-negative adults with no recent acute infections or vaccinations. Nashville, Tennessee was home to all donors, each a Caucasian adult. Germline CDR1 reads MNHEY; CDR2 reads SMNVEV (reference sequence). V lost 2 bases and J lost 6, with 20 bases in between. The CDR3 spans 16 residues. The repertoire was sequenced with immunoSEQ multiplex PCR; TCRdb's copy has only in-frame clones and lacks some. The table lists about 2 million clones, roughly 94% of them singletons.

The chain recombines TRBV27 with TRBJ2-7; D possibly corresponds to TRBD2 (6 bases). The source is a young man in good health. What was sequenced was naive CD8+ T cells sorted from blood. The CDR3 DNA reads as TGTGCCAGCAGTTTAGGGTTCGGGACTGCTCATATCGAGCAGTACTTC. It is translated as CASSLGFGTAHIEQYF.